The 18 T cell receptor beta chains listed next were all sequenced from one sample in a study of spatial heterogeneity in lung cancer. General study results and limits: Counts of expanded alpha and beta TCRs within tumors tracked the tumor nonsynonymous mutation count.

These receptors have no identified antigens. TCRdb recomputed calls from the 5' RACE reads with MiXCR, one row per CDR3 protein. The sample carries more than 10,000 distinct CDR3 sequences, approximately 5.5% recorded once. Noted time point: sample taken at primary tumor resection. Sequenced material: lung tumor tissue, taken at surgery. Every receptor here comes from a male donor with early-stage non-small cell lung cancer.

This clonotype is judged medium-sized. Since it is a stray read in a library aimed at alpha chains, this beta chain has a size that is not meaningful. The rearrangement links TRBV5-5 to TRBJ2-3, with 14 bases that match TRBD2. This CDR3 has 18 residues. Germline loops: CDR1 SGHKS, CDR2 YYEKEE (reference sequence). J was trimmed by 2 bases and V by 4 bases; bases with no gene match: 9. In DNA form, the CDR3 reads TGTGCCAGCAGCCCTGGGACTAGCGGGGGTCTATACACAGATACGCAGTATTTT. It is translated as CASSPGTSGGLYTDTQYF.

With respect to this clonotype: This beta chain appears as a stray read in a library generated for alpha chains; its size is not informative. The chain recombines TRBV6-5 with TRBJ2-7; no clear D. From germline, CDR1 is MNHEY and CDR2 SVGAGI. CDR3 length equals 13 residues. Trimming pared 0 bases from V and 6 bases from J, leaving 9 bases between. The CDR3 coding sequence is TGTGCCAGCAGTTACTCTAGAAAACGCGAGCAGTACTTC. This sequence encodes CASSYSRKREQYF.

Ten or more counts support this clonotype. Because this beta chain is a stray read in a library intended to capture alpha chains, its abundance should not be given much weight. This chain uses TRBV14 with TRBJ1-4; TRBD1 matches at 9 bases. The CDR3 spans 16 residues. Germline V gene data show CDR1 as SGHDN and CDR2 as FVKESK. V dropped 4 bases and J dropped 6; count of bases not matched to a gene: 9. The CDR3 sequence: CASSPPPGTGYEKLFF. The DNA of the CDR3 is TGTGCCAGCAGCCCGCCCCCCGGGACAGGGTATGAAAAACTGTTTTTT. Combining the CDR3 with reference TRBV14 and TRBJ1-4 gives the whole variable domain EAGVTQFPSHSVIEKGQTVTLRCDPISGHDNLYWYRRVMGKEIKFLLHFVKESKQDESGMPNNRFLAERTGGTYSTLKVQPAELEDSGVYFCASSPPPGTGYEKLFFGSGTQLSVL.

At least ten counts were recorded for this clonotype. This beta chain was picked up by a library intended for alpha chains and is off target, so its count carries little meaning. The V gene is TRBV6-1, the J gene TRBJ2-7; no firm D call. CDR3 length: 13 amino acids. V lost 6 bases and J 2 bases, leaving 11 bases between the germline ends. In germline, CDR1 is MNHNS, CDR2 SASEGT. CDR3 sequence: CASSPRGAYEQYF. The CDR3 DNA reads as TGTGCCAGCAGCCCCCGAGGCGCCTACGAGCAGTACTTC.

This clonotype has ten or more counts. This beta chain is a stray read from a library made for alpha chains; its abundance is not meaningful. This chain uses TRBV20-1 with TRBJ2-1, with D perhaps matching TRBD1 (7 bases). Germline V gene data show CDR1 as DFQATT and CDR2 as SNEGSKA (reference sequence). This CDR3 contains 14 residues. The V end was cut by 6 bases, the J end by 4 bases, with 16 bases between. This CDR3 reads CSAARTGGYNEQFF. CDR3 bases: TGCAGTGCGGCCCGGACAGGAGGGTACAATGAGCAGTTCTTC.

At least ten counts were recorded for this clonotype. A library made for alpha chains picked up this beta chain off target, so its size means little. The chain recombines TRBV7-2 with TRBJ2-1; TRBD2 might be the D (6 bases). Germline V gene lookup returns CDR1 SGHTA and CDR2 FQGNSA. The CDR3 has 14 residues. The ends were cut back, 8 bases at V and 4 bases at J, with 15 bases in the middle. CDR3 DNA sequence: TGTGCCAGCGCAAAGGGCGGGGCTTACAATGAGCAGTTCTTC. As protein: CASAKGGAYNEQFF.

In its sample, this clonotype was seen a few times. Since the library was made to target alpha chains, this beta chain is a stray read and its abundance is not meaningful. The chain employs TRBV5-1 and TRBJ2-5; no clear D gene. V was pared by 1 base and J by 2 bases, with 6 bases between. The CDR3 consists of 13 residues. Germline V gene sequence: CDR1 SGHRS, CDR2 YFSETQ. CDR3 DNA sequence: TGCGCCAGCAGCTTGTTGGAACAAGAGACCCAGTACTTC. Translation: CASSLLEQETQYF.

Many counts were recorded for this clonotype. This beta chain appears as a stray read in a library generated for alpha chains; its size is not informative. The rearrangement uses TRBV4-1 and TRBJ2-4, with D perhaps TRBD2 (5 bases). CDR1 is MGHRA, CDR2 YSYEKL, per germline. The CDR3 loop spans 16 amino acids. The V and J ends lost 0 bases and 1 base respectively, with 10 bases between them. The CDR3 reads CASSQEWTGAKNIQYF. The CDR3 DNA reads TGCGCCAGCAGCCAAGAGTGGACGGGGGCCAAAAACATTCAGTACTTC.

By sample fraction, this clonotype is medium-sized (0.01 to 0.1%). Because the library targeted alpha chains, this beta chain is an off-target read whose size means little. This rearrangement joins TRBV7-2 to TRBJ1-3; 7 bases match TRBD1. This CDR3 has 15 residues. The ends lost 5 bases at V and 4 bases at J; junction bases unmatched: 8. The V gene's germline CDR1 is SGHTA and CDR2 FQGNSA. The CDR3 loop reads CASSRVTGHGNTIYF. The CDR3, as DNA: TGTGCCAGCAGCCGGGTGACAGGGCACGGAAACACCATATATTTT. Full variable domain (rest looked up from reference TRBV7-2 and TRBJ1-3): GAGVSQSPSNKVTEKGKDVELRCDPISGHTALYWYRQSLGQGLEFLIYFQGNSAPDKSGLPSDRFSAERTGGSVSTLTIQRTQQEDSAVYLCASSRVTGHGNTIYFGEGSWLTVV.

This clonotype was counted ten times or more. Being off target in a library aimed at alpha chains, this beta chain has a size of little meaning. The chain links TRBV6-1 to TRBJ2-1; the D gene is possibly TRBD2 (6 bases). The CDR3 has 13 amino acids. V was shortened by 3 bases and J by 14 bases, with 17 bases between the two germline ends. Germline CDR1 reads MNHNS; CDR2 reads SASEGT. The CDR3 nucleotides read TGTGCCAGCAGTGAGATTCGGGGGTCCCGCGAGTTCTTC. This encodes CASSEIRGSREFF.

Many counts were recorded for this clonotype. This beta chain is a stray read from a library made for alpha chains; its abundance is not meaningful. The chain carries TRBV28 and TRBJ1-2, with D possibly TRBD1 on 5 matching bases. The CDR3 is 15 residues long. Trimming removed 7 bases from V and 0 bases from J, with 15 bases in between. Per germline, CDR1 MDHEN and CDR2 SYDVKM. CDR3 region: CASTLTGVANYGYTF. As DNA, the CDR3 is TGTGCCAGCACCCTAACGGGGGTTGCTAACTATGGCTACACCTTC.

The table lists this clonotype with many counts. Because the library targeted alpha chains, this beta chain is an off-target read whose size means little. The rearrangement uses TRBV15 and TRBJ2-3, with unresolved D. Germline lookup yields CDR1 LNHNV and CDR2 YYDKDF (reference sequence). The length of the CDR3 is 13 residues. The ends were cut back, 0 bases at V and 2 bases at J, with 3 bases in the middle. Written as DNA, the CDR3 is TGTGCCACCAGCAGAGAGCCCACAGATACGCAGTATTTT. Its protein is CATSREPTDTQYF.

This clonotype was picked up many times. In a library made to pick up alpha chains, this beta chain is a stray read with a size that means little. The genes are TRBV5-1 and TRBJ1-1; D call uncertain. From germline, CDR1 is SGHRS and CDR2 YFSETQ. The CDR3 loop spans 14 amino acids. The ends were cut back, 3 bases at V and 4 bases at J, with 13 bases in the middle. The chain's CDR3 is CASSYDTSGTEAFF. CDR3 DNA: TGCGCCAGCAGCTATGACACCTCTGGCACTGAAGCTTTCTTT.

This clonotype has a count of ten or more. As an off-target read in a library built for alpha chains, this beta chain has a frequency of little significance. The gene calls are TRBV7-6 and TRBJ2-7, with a tentative D call TRBD2 (5 bases). With 5 bases removed from V and 4 bases from J, the gap between germline ends came to 12 bases. Germline V CDR1 and CDR2: SGHVS, FNYEAQ. The CDR3 is 13 residues long. CDR3 bases: TGTGCCAGCAGCCGCGGACTTTTTTACGAGCAGTACTTC. It yields the protein CASSRGLFYEQYF.

As for this clonotype: This beta chain is a stray sequence in a library constructed for alpha chains; its clone size is not meaningful. The chain is built from TRBV19 and TRBJ1-5; TRBD1 matches 8 bases. Germline CDR1 reads LNHDA; CDR2 reads SQIVND (reference sequence). J lost 5 bases, V lost 5 bases, and 8 bases had no gene match. The CDR3 runs to 15 residues. CDR3 protein: CASSFLQGADQPQHF. DNA of the CDR3: TGTGCCAGTAGTTTCCTCCAGGGGGCGGATCAGCCCCAGCATTTT.

This clonotype appeared many times. Found in a library prepared for alpha chains, this beta chain is an off-target read, and its abundance has little meaning. The chain has TRBV6-5 and TRBJ2-6; 9 positions agree with TRBD1. V was pared by 6 bases and J by 0 bases, with 12 bases of the junction left unmatched. The CDR3 totals 19 residues. Germline CDR1 is MNHEY and CDR2 is SVGAGI. The CDR3 reads CASRQGTGPNYSGANVLTF. In DNA form, the CDR3 reads TGTGCCAGCAGGCAGGGGACAGGGCCAAATTACTCTGGGGCCAACGTCCTGACTTTC.

This clonotype was seen ten or more times. The library was designed around alpha chains, so this beta chain is a stray read whose abundance carries little weight. The genes are TRBV12-3 or TRBV12-4 and TRBJ1-4, with 9 nucleotides matching TRBD1. The V gene end was trimmed by 3 bases and the J gene end by 9 bases; junction bases not matched to a gene: 8. The CDR3 sequence is 15 residues long. The chain's CDR3 is CASSFGGQGEQKLFF. As DNA, the CDR3 is TGTGCCAGCAGTTTCGGGGGACAGGGAGAACAAAAACTGTTTTTT.

This clonotype was observed many times. Within a library made for alpha chains, this beta chain is off target, and its count is uninformative. V and J are TRBV6-5 and TRBJ2-1, with 11 positions matching TRBD1. The CDR3 contains 10 residues. V shed 10 bases, J shed 14 bases, and the junction held 4 bases outside the gene matches. CDR1 MNHEY and CDR2 SVGAGI come from the germline V gene. CDR3 amino acids: CATRDRGEFF. CDR3 nucleotide sequence: TGTGCCACACGGGACAGGGGGGAGTTCTTC.